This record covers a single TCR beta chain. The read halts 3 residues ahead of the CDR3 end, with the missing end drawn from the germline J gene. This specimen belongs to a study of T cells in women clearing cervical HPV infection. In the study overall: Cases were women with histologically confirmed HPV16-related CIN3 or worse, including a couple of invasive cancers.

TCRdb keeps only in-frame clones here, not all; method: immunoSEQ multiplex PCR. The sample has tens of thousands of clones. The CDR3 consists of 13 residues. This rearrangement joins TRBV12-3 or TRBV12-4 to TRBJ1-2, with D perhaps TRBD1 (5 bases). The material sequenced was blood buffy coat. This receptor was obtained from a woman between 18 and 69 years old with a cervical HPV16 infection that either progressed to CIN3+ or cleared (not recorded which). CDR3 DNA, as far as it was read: TGTGCCAGCAGTTTCCGGACATTCGGCGGC. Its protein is CASSFRTFGG. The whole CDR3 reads CASSFRTFGGYTF.